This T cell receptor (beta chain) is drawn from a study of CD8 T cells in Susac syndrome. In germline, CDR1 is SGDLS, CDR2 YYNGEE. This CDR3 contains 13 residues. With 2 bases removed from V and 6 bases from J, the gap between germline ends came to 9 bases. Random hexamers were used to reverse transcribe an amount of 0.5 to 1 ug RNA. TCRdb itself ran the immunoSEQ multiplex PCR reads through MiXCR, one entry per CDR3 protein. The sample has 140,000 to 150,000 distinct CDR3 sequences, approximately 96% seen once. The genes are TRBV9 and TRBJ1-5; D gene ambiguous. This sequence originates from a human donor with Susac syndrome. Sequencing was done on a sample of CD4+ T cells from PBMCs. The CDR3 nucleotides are TGTGCCAGCAGCGTGAGCCCCGCTCAGCCCCAGCATTTT. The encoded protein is CASSVSPAQPQHF.